The rows below give T cell receptor beta chains drawn from one sample of a study of vaccination effects on CD4 cells after COVID-19. Their target antigens are unknown. The method was immunoSEQ multiplex PCR; TCRdb's version includes in-frame clones alone and lacks a portion of them. Here the sample spans under 80,000 clones, roughly 74% being singletons. This specimen consisted of CD4+ T cells from PBMCs cultured with HCoV-229E spike peptides, obtained before COVID-19 vaccination. All receptors come from a human donor who received a COVID-19 vaccine. The CDR3 runs from the conserved cysteine through the conserved F or W. D genes are given only for firm matches. Where a row states a size, it is once, few, many or the class of an expanded clone; other rows omit it.

CDR3 DNA,CDR3 protein,J gene,clone size,D gene,V gene
TGTGCCTGGAGCGAGGGGGCAGGGGGCCGGGAGCTGTTTTTT,CAWSEGAGGRELFF,TRBJ2-2,.,TRBD1,TRBV30
TGTGCCAGCAGAAATAGCGGGGGGGCCCCAGATACGCAGTATTTT,CASRNSGGAPDTQYF,TRBJ2-3,.,TRBD2,TRBV7-9
TGTGCCTGGACTCGGAACACTGAAGCTTTCTTT,CAWTRNTEAFF,TRBJ1-1,.,.,TRBV30
TGTGCCAGCAGCTTGTCCCGGACAGGGGGCCAGCCCCAGCATTTT,CASSLSRTGGQPQHF,TRBJ1-5,.,TRBD1,TRBV7-2
TGTGCCAGCAGCCGCACTAGCGATGGGACCGGGGAGCTGTTTTTT,CASSRTSDGTGELFF,TRBJ2-2,.,TRBD2,TRBV11-3
TGTGCCAGCAGCTGGACAGCGGATCAGCCCCAGCATTTT,CASSWTADQPQHF,TRBJ1-5,.,.,TRBV7-2
TGCAGCGTGATACAGTCTTTAAGCACAGATACGCAGTATTTT,CSVIQSLSTDTQYF,TRBJ2-3,.,.,TRBV29-1
TGTGCCACCAGTGACTTCGGGGCACAGGGTCGGGAGACCCAGTACTTC,CATSDFGAQGRETQYF,TRBJ2-5,.,.,TRBV24-1
TGTGCCAGCAGTATCCTGGGACAGGGCCTAAGGGGCTACACCTTC,CASSILGQGLRGYTF,TRBJ1-2,.,TRBD1,TRBV27
TGTGCCAGCAGTTTGGTGGGCGGGAACTATGGCTACACCTTC,CASSLVGGNYGYTF,TRBJ1-2,.,.,TRBV28
TGCGCCAGCAGCCAAGAAAGGGTCGGGACGTCGGATACGCAGTATTTT,CASSQERVGTSDTQYF,TRBJ2-3,few,.,TRBV4-1
TGTGCCATCGGTTGGGACCAGGGTGCTGGAAACACCATATATTTT,CAIGWDQGAGNTIYF,TRBJ1-3,.,.,TRBV6-5
TGTGCCAGCAGCCGAACCCTCCTTAGGGGGATGAACACTGAAGCTTTCTTT,CASSRTLLRGMNTEAFF,TRBJ1-1,.,.,TRBV6-6
TGCGCCAGCAGCTTGGGACAGGGGTTCACTGAAGCTTTCTTT,CASSLGQGFTEAFF,TRBJ1-1,few,TRBD1,TRBV5-1
TGCGCCAGCAGGCAAACAGGGGGTACCCATGGCTACACCTTC,CASRQTGGTHGYTF,TRBJ1-2,.,TRBD1,TRBV5-1
TGTGCCAGCAGAAGGGTGGCGGGGAACTATGGCTACACCTTC,CASRRVAGNYGYTF,TRBJ1-2,few,.,TRBV27
TGTGCCAGCAGCTTTCCCGGCCGCAATGAGCAGTTCTTC,CASSFPGRNEQFF,TRBJ2-1,.,.,TRBV7-8
TGTGCCAGCTCAGAGGGGATAGACACTGAAGCTTTCTTT,CASSEGIDTEAFF,TRBJ1-1,few,.,TRBV18
TGTGCCAGCAGCTTAAGCAGGAACAGCGGGACCCAGTACTTC,CASSLSRNSGTQYF,TRBJ2-5,.,.,TRBV7-3
TGTGCCAGCAGCCGAGACGGTACCTATGGCTACACCTTC,CASSRDGTYGYTF,TRBJ1-2,.,.,TRBV6-6
TGCGCCAGCAGCCTCTTTTCTAGCGGGGGGTCCGATGAGCAGTTCTTC,CASSLFSSGGSDEQFF,TRBJ2-1,.,TRBD2,TRBV5-1
TGTGCCAGCAGTTACTCCGGAATCCAGGGAGAAGCTTTCTTT,CASSYSGIQGEAFF,TRBJ1-1,.,.,TRBV6-5
TGTGCCAGCAGCCCGGTGGCAGGGCACGGCTACACCTTC,CASSPVAGHGYTF,TRBJ1-2,.,.,TRBV6-5
TGTGCCAGCAGTGGGAACTCGCGACTTAATGGCTACACCTTC,CASSGNSRLNGYTF,TRBJ1-2,.,.,TRBV28
TGTGCCAGCAGTGAATCAAGGGGCCGGGACAGGAAGTATGAGCAGTTCTTC,CASSESRGRDRKYEQFF,TRBJ2-1,.,TRBD1,TRBV25-1
TGTGCCAGCAGCCAACCCCCGGGACGGGCCCTAAACACCGGGGAGCTGTTTTTT,CASSQPPGRALNTGELFF,TRBJ2-2,.,.,TRBV3-1/TRBV3-2
TGTGCCAGCGGTAGGGGGTTTACTAACTATGGCTACACCTTC,CASGRGFTNYGYTF,TRBJ1-2,.,.,TRBV7-8
TGTGCCAGCAGCTTGGCGCAGGAGACTGGCTACACCTTC,CASSLAQETGYTF,TRBJ1-2,.,.,TRBV7-9
TGTGCCAGCACCCGGGGGAACACTGAAGCTTTCTTT,CASTRGNTEAFF,TRBJ1-1,few,.,TRBV2
TGTGCCAGCAGCGGGGCCGGGAGCCAAGAGACCCAGTACTTC,CASSGAGSQETQYF,TRBJ2-5,.,.,TRBV9
TGTGCCAGCAGTTCACTCGAGTATACTGAAGCTTTCTTT,CASSSLEYTEAFF,TRBJ1-1,.,.,TRBV6-5
TGTGCCAGCAGCCCAAGGACTAGCGTCGATACGCAGTATTTT,CASSPRTSVDTQYF,TRBJ2-3,.,TRBD2,TRBV3-1/TRBV3-2
TGTGCCAGCAGCATAACCGGGACAGGTTTCTCCCACACCTTC,CASSITGTGFSHTF,TRBJ1-2,.,TRBD1,TRBV11-2
TGTGCCAGCAGCTCTTCCTACGCAACAGATACGCAGTATTTT,CASSSSYATDTQYF,TRBJ2-3,.,.,TRBV11-2
TGTGCCAGCAGCCCTACAACCGCTAGCGTACGATCCTACAATGAGCAGTTCTTC,CASSPTTASVRSYNEQFF,TRBJ2-1,.,.,TRBV3-1/TRBV3-2
TGTGCCAGTAGAGACGGGAGCTCCTATAATTCACCCCTCCACTTT,CASRDGSSYNSPLHF,TRBJ1-6,.,.,TRBV19
TGTGCCTGGGACCGAAACGGGCCTGCTTCGAATTCACCCCTCCACTTT,CAWDRNGPASNSPLHF,TRBJ1-6,.,.,TRBV30
TGTGCCAGCAGTGCGGACAGGGATCGAGAGACCCAGTACTTC,CASSADRDRETQYF,TRBJ2-5,few,TRBD1,TRBV27